This TCR beta chain was sequenced during a study of blood T cell repertoires in COVID-19 (dated by TCRdb to about 2020). A note on the overall study: The collaborator samples originated in the United States, Italy and Spain and spanned the acute and convalescent phases of COVID-19. Samples came from the ongoing ImmuneRACE study (first 160 participants) plus 1,254 subjects from 6 global collaborators. The repertoires were released in a freely available public database intended as a resource for research on the immune response to SARS-CoV-2. HLA class I and class II types, where available, came from metadata supplied by the sample provider rather than from assay-based typing. The prospective study material was composed of cDNA or gDNA derived from T cells, B-cell-depleted T cells, or PBMCs. Deeply sampled blood TCRbeta repertoires from subjects exposed to, actively infected with, or recovered from COVID-19 were included in the dataset. A de-identified subject ID, COVID-19 status, age in years and sex were almost always included in the sample metadata.

TCRbeta CDR3 regions were amplified from genomic DNA using the immunoSEQ Assay, a bias-controlled multiplex PCR. As for the authors' bioinformatics: Within the assay, amplification of reference gene primers was used to estimate how many nucleated cells each sample contained. To quantify the absolute abundance of each unique TCRbeta CDR3 rearrangement, sequence reads were collapsed and filtered. For each sample, productive Simpson clonality was calculated as the square root of Simpson's diversity index across productive rearrangements. The immuneACCESS repertoire file appears here via TCRdb, limited to in-frame rearrangements. These files lack a portion of the clones; in checked studies, under half of the deficit traces to unresolved V genes, and the cause of the others is not known. That table furnishes V, J and clone size, whereas the DNA furnished D and trimming. The sample profile shows approximately 350,000 clones; roughly 90% of them were found once. Of the sample, under 8.5% falls within the top ten clones.

What the authors observed across the whole study: Clinical and demographic metadata were provided uncurated, with the amount varying by source and participant.

In Seattle, one collaborating source enrolled patients while the infection was active and tracked those patients longitudinally over the course of disease. Whole blood was collected in K2EDTA tubes by collaborating institutions according to the institutions' own protocols. For TCRbeta analysis, collaborator samples were shipped as frozen whole blood, as isolated PBMCs, or as DNA extracted from either sample type. The germline V gene yields SGHAT for CDR1 and FQNNGV for CDR2. The CDR3 sequence holds 16 residues, the cysteine and phenylalanine included. Of the read, only the CDR3 DNA is kept; its 48 bases are in frame from base 1. V trim: 2 bases; J trim: 3 bases; unmatched bases: 2. As concerns this clone: Its binding antigen is unknown. Nothing much larger sits one base from this clone, and base qualities are not available.

Sequenced sample: peripheral blood. The rearrangement joined TRBV11-2 to TRBJ2-1; TRBD2 agrees with 12 junctional bases. The receptor's source is a woman aged 55-69 years with COVID-19, enrolled during active disease. The CDR3 amino acid sequence is: CASSLQLAGGYNEQFF. At the DNA level, the sequence is TGTGCCAGCAGCTTACAACTAGCGGGGGGCTACAATGAGCAGTTCTTC.